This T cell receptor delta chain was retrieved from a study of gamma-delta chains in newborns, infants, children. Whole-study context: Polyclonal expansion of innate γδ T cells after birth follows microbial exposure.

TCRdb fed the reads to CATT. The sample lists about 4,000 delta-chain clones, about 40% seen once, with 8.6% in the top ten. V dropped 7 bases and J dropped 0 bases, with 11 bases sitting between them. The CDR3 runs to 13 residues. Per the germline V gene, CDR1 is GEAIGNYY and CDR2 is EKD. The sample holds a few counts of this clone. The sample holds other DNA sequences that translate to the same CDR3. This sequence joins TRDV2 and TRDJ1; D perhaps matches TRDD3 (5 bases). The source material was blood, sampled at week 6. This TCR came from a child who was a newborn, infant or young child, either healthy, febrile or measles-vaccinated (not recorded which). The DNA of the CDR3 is TGTGCCTGCGCCGGGGGGTACACCGATAAACTCATCTTT. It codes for CACAGGYTDKLIF.